This is a list of T cell receptor beta chains from one sample in a study of CD8 T cells in ankylosing spondylitis. TCRdb analysed the 5' RACE reads with MiXCR anew, one entry per CDR3 protein. The table includes 200,000 to 250,000 distinct CDR3 sequences, about 7% detected once. Sequencing was carried out using blood, either unsorted or a sorted T cell fraction (not recorded which). These receptors were taken from a male donor with ankylosing spondylitis. Both conserved end residues are trimmed from each CDR3. Each record gives: J gene, V gene, CDR3 protein.

>TRBJ2-7|TRBV15
ATSTRDSLHEQY
>TRBJ2-7|TRBV12-3/TRBV12-4
ASSGDRNYEQY
>TRBJ2-5|TRBV28
ASSLYNGRGETQY
>TRBJ2-7|TRBV28
ASSLRSLTYEQY
>TRBJ2-7|TRBV7-8
ASSLAEGVPTYEQY
>TRBJ2-3|TRBV28
ASSVGRTGLH
>TRBJ2-5|TRBV29-1
SVEGLEGLVQETQY
>TRBJ2-3|TRBV11-2
ASSPQLLLPHADTQY
>TRBJ2-7|TRBV4-1
ASSQAGTGVSYEQY
>TRBJ1-1|TRBV7-9
ASSLSGAPPEAF
>TRBJ1-6|TRBV20-1
SATDRGTNSPLH
>TRBJ2-2|TRBV25-1
ASSESYRRWGQANTGELF
>TRBJ2-5|TRBV4-3
ASSRGTGIRETQY
>TRBJ2-7|TRBV20-1
SARPRGAGQYEQY
>TRBJ2-3|TRBV18
ASSPSQISTDTQY
>TRBJ1-2|TRBV5-5
ASSLRDIHGYT
>TRBJ2-7|TRBV27
ASSIAGVYEQY